This is a list of T cell receptor beta chains from one sample in a study of blood T cell repertoires in COVID-19. The repertoire was sequenced with immunoSEQ multiplex PCR; TCRdb's copy has only in-frame clones and lacks some. The data hold under 200,000 clones, with roughly 85% observed a single time. The source material was peripheral blood. The receptors were gathered from a woman in her 50s with COVID-19, enrolled during active disease. CDR3s include the opening cysteine and the closing phenylalanine or tryptophan. Each record gives: clone size, D gene, V gene, J gene, CDR3 DNA, CDR3 protein. D genes are given only for firm matches. A row's size may be missing; if present it is once, few, many or a size class.

NA	NA	TRBV29-1	TRBJ2-5	TGCAGCGCCCGCGGGCAGCTGCAAGAGACCCAGTACTTC	CSARGQLQETQYF
NA	TRBD1	TRBV7-9	TRBJ1-2	TGTGCCAGCAGCTTACATCCGGACAGGGGTTATGGCTACACCTTC	CASSLHPDRGYGYTF
NA	TRBD1	TRBV5-4	TRBJ1-6	TGTGCCAGCAGCCGAACTGGACAGGGGAATTCACCCCTCCACTTT	CASSRTGQGNSPLHF
NA	NA	TRBV28	TRBJ1-6	TGTGCCAGCAGTCTAGGATTCGGCTTTTCACCCCTCCACTTT	CASSLGFGFSPLHF
NA	NA	TRBV5-1	TRBJ1-2	TGCGCCAGCAGTAACACAGGGAATCGGGAAGGCTACACCTTC	CASSNTGNREGYTF
NA	TRBD2	TRBV5-1	TRBJ2-5	TGCGCCAGCAGCCCGGGGGGAGGGAGGCAAGAGACCCAGTACTTC	CASSPGGGRQETQYF
NA	NA	TRBV7-2	TRBJ1-2	TGTGCCAGCAGCTTAGGGCAGGGCCTCTATGGCTACACCTTC	CASSLGQGLYGYTF
NA	TRBD2	TRBV5-1	TRBJ2-5	TGCGCCAGCAGAATCCTACCGGGGGGTGGCCAAGAGACCCAGTACTTC	CASRILPGGGQETQYF
NA	TRBD2	TRBV2	TRBJ2-1	TGTGCCAGCAGAGTCGCGGGGGGGCATTCTGAGCAGTTCTTC	CASRVAGGHSEQFF
NA	NA	TRBV19	TRBJ2-1	TGTGCCAGTAGTATCACGGAGAAGCAGTTCTTC	CASSITEKQFF
NA	TRBD1	TRBV6-5	TRBJ1-2	TGTGCCAGCAGCCTCGACAGGGTCTATGGCTACACCTTC	CASSLDRVYGYTF
NA	NA	TRBV7-9	TRBJ1-5	TGTGCCAGCAGCTTGACAGGACCCGGGGCCCAGCCCCAGCATTTT	CASSLTGPGAQPQHF
NA	TRBD1	TRBV7-2	TRBJ2-7	TGTGCCAGCAGCTTGTTGAGGACAGGGGGCCTGCACGAGCAGTACTTC	CASSLLRTGGLHEQYF
NA	NA	TRBV7-2	TRBJ1-2	TGTGCCAGCAGCTTACTTTCCGGCTACACCTTC	CASSLLSGYTF
few	TRBD2	TRBV6-1	TRBJ2-1	TGTGCCAGCAGTGAAGTGTTAAGCGGGGCCTCCTACAATGAGCAGTTCTTC	CASSEVLSGASYNEQFF
NA	NA	TRBV7-9	TRBJ1-4	TGTGCCAGCAGCTTAGCGGGATGGGGAGAGGATGAAAAACTGTTTTTT	CASSLAGWGEDEKLFF
NA	NA	TRBV25-1	TRBJ1-1	TGTGCCAGCAGTGAATTTCAGGGGACTGAAGCTTTCTTT	CASSEFQGTEAFF
NA	NA	TRBV28	TRBJ2-7	TGTGCCAGCAGTTTATCGATCGGTGGCTACGAGCAGTACTTC	CASSLSIGGYEQYF
NA	NA	TRBV6-1	TRBJ1-1	TGTGCCAGCAGTGAAGCTGAGGTCACTGAAGCTTTCTTT	CASSEAEVTEAFF
NA	NA	TRBV6-5	TRBJ1-1	TGTGCCAGCAGTTACCCGGGTAACACTGAAGCTTTCTTT	CASSYPGNTEAFF
NA	NA	TRBV9	TRBJ2-1	TGTGCCAGCAGCGAGGGGGTGGACAATGAGCAGTTCTTC	CASSEGVDNEQFF
NA	TRBD2	TRBV18	TRBJ2-1	TGTGCCAGCTCACCGGGACTAGCGGGCGCTTCTGATGAGCAGTTCTTC	CASSPGLAGASDEQFF
NA	NA	TRBV18	TRBJ1-1	TGTGCCAGTTCCCCGAAGGGGGTCAACACTGAAGCTTTCTTT	CASSPKGVNTEAFF
NA	TRBD1	TRBV19	TRBJ2-2	TGTGCCAGTACCCAAGACAGGGGAATGGGCGGGGAGCTGTTTTTT	CASTQDRGMGGELFF
NA	TRBD1	TRBV2	TRBJ2-2	TGTGCCAGCAGTCCACAGGGGCCCGGGGAGCTGTTTTTT	CASSPQGPGELFF
NA	TRBD1	TRBV14	TRBJ2-7	TGTGCCAGCGGGGGACAGGGGGTCGAGCAGTACTTC	CASGGQGVEQYF
NA	TRBD1	TRBV9	TRBJ1-5	TGTGCCAGCAGCGCCGGACAGGGCAGCAATCAGCCCCAGCATTTT	CASSAGQGSNQPQHF
NA	TRBD1	TRBV11-2	TRBJ1-2	TGTGCCAGCAGCTCAGGGGGGTCCCCCCGTGGCTACACCTTC	CASSSGGSPRGYTF
few	NA	TRBV2	TRBJ1-5	TGTGCCAGCAGTGAACGCGGATGGTATAGCAATCAGCCCCAGCATTTT	CASSERGWYSNQPQHF
NA	NA	TRBV4-1	TRBJ1-6	TGCGCCAGCAGCCAGACAGGACCTAGCTCCTATAATTCACCCCTCCACTTT	CASSQTGPSSYNSPLHF
once	NA	TRBV11-2	TRBJ2-3	TGTGCCAGCAGCCTTAGAACAGATACGCAGTATTTT	CASSLRTDTQYF
NA	TRBD2	TRBV7-6	TRBJ2-1	TGTGCCAGCAGCTTAGGGGGACTAACCTACAATGAGCAGTTCTTC	CASSLGGLTYNEQFF
once	NA	TRBV5-1	TRBJ1-5	TGCGCCAGCAGCTTGGGAACAGGGTTTTCTCAGCCCCAGCATTTT	CASSLGTGFSQPQHF
NA	TRBD1	TRBV5-1	TRBJ1-1	TGCGCCAGCAGCCCACCAGACAGGGTGGGCACTGAAGCTTTCTTT	CASSPPDRVGTEAFF
NA	NA	TRBV27	TRBJ1-1	TGTGCCAGCAGTTTATTAAGTAAGTGTGGGGTGGCAGGGTTGTTCACTGAAGCTTTCTTT	CASSLLSKCGVAGLFTEAFF
NA	NA	TRBV11-2	TRBJ1-2	TGTGCCAGCAGCCCCCGGTCGGACTCATATGGCTACACCTTC	CASSPRSDSYGYTF
few	TRBD1	TRBV4-1	TRBJ2-7	TGCGCCAGCAGCCTGCCTACCGAGGGGGCGAGCTCCTACGAGCAGTACTTC	CASSLPTEGASSYEQYF
once	NA	TRBV18	TRBJ2-7	TGTGCCAGCTCACCACAAGTTTCCACAGGGGGGGCCCACGAGCAGTACTTC	CASSPQVSTGGAHEQYF
NA	NA	TRBV21-1	TRBJ2-7	TGTGCCAGCAGCAACATACAGGGTGGGCTTTACGAGCAGTACTTC	CASSNIQGGLYEQYF
NA	NA	TRBV5-1	TRBJ2-5	TGCGCCAGCAGCTTGGTTGGGGCCCAACTGGGGCAAGAGACCCAGTACTTC	CASSLVGAQLGQETQYF